The 4 T cell receptor beta chains presented below share a single source sample, sequenced in a study of cytomegalovirus exposure and HLA in healthy donors. PCR was performed using 60 Vbeta and 13 Jbeta primers. Profiling relied on immunoSEQ multiplex PCR, and the TCRdb table lists in-frame clones only, not all of them. The table has fewer than 250,000 clones, 60% to 80% seen once. Material for sequencing was PBMCs. Source of these receptors: a young woman in good health and CMV-seronegative.

Comment on this clone: The junction differs from germline at one of its ends, possibly a read error. The chain combines TRBV7-7 with TRBJ2-5, with D possibly being TRBD2 (5 bases). Germline V gives CDR1 SSHAT, CDR2 FNYEAQ (reference sequence). This CDR3 comprises 13 residues. DNA of the CDR3: TGTGCTAGCAGCTCCGGGAACGTGGAGACCCAGTACTTC. Protein product: CASSSGNVETQYF.

This chain links TRBV19 with TRBJ1-6; D not certain. This CDR3 spans 14 amino acids. V was clipped by 4 bases and J by 8 bases, with 12 bases between them. The germline V gene encodes CDR1 LNHDA and CDR2 SQIVND (reference sequence). The CDR3 sequence: CASSSTGLDSPLHF. The DNA of the CDR3 is TGTGCCAGTAGTAGTACCGGTTTGGATTCACCCCTCCACTTT.

The chain employs TRBV19 and TRBJ2-7; the D gene is possibly TRBD2 (5 bases). This CDR3 is 14 amino acids long. V lost 4 bases and J lost 1, with 11 bases in between. Germline CDR1 and CDR2: LNHDA and SQIVND (reference sequence). The CDR3 protein is CASSTRTGSYEQYF. CDR3 in DNA: TGTGCCAGTAGTACCCGGACTGGATCCTACGAGCAGTACTTC. Based on the CDR3 plus reference TRBV19 and TRBJ2-7, the full variable domain is DGGITQSPKYLFRKEGQNVTLSCEQNLNHDAMYWYRQDPGQGLRLIYYSQIVNDFQKGDIAEGYSVSREKKESFPLTVTSAQKNPTAFYLCASSTRTGSYEQYFGPGTRLTVT.

This clone was recorded only once. This rearrangement joins TRBV7-2 to TRBJ2-1; D remains unclear. V was cut by 1 base and J by 5 bases, with 12 bases left in between. This CDR3 spans 15 amino acids. Germline V gene sequence: CDR1 SGHTA, CDR2 FQGNSA. The CDR3 protein is CASSLVRPKNNEQFF. CDR3 in DNA: TGTGCCAGCAGCTTAGTCAGGCCGAAAAACAATGAGCAGTTCTTC.